One sample yielded the 15 T cell receptor beta chains listed below, sequenced in a study of blood T cell repertoires in COVID-19. TCRdb's table, derived via immunoSEQ multiplex PCR, lists solely in-frame clones and lacks some. This table has some 350,000 clones, approximately 92% appearing once. Sequenced: PBMCs or T cells enriched from blood (not recorded which). The receptor source for this set is a man in his late teens or twenties who had recovered from COVID-19.

V gene TRBV7-9 combines with J gene TRBJ2-2, with TRBD2 matching 9 bases. V was pared by 2 bases and J by 4 bases, with 2 bases of the junction left unmatched. This CDR3 contains 15 residues. In germline, CDR1 is SEHNR, CDR2 FQNEAQ (reference sequence). In DNA, the CDR3 is TGTGCCAGCAGCTTATCTAGCGGGATCACCGGGGAGCTGTTTTTT. Translating gives CASSLSSGITGELFF.

The chain is built from TRBV4-3 and TRBJ2-5; weak D call: TRBD1 (6 bases). From germline, CDR1 is LGHNA and CDR2 YSLEER. The CDR3 length is 14 residues. Trimming cost V 2 bases and J 4 bases, with 11 bases left between them. The CDR3 is CASSQQGWAETQYF. The DNA for the CDR3 is TGCGCCAGCAGCCAACAGGGGTGGGCAGAGACCCAGTACTTC.

The chain is built from TRBV27 and TRBJ1-1; 7 positions agree with TRBD1. This CDR3 is built from 14 residues. V lost 5 bases, J lost 4 bases, and 7 bases stayed unmatched. Germline CDR1 is MNHEY and CDR2 is SMNVEV (reference sequence). This chain's CDR3 is CASSAGQLVTEAFF. DNA for the CDR3: TGTGCCAGCAGTGCGGGACAGTTGGTCACTGAAGCTTTCTTT.

The chain couples TRBV24-1 to TRBJ2-3, with D unresolved. Germline CDR1 is KGHDR and CDR2 is SFDVKD. This CDR3 has 12 residues. V dropped 5 bases and J dropped 3 bases, with 5 bases sitting between them. Here the CDR3 DNA reads TGTGCCACCAGTGGCCGGACAGATACGCAGTATTTT. This codes for CATSGRTDTQYF.

This chain links TRBV6-2 or TRBV6-3 with TRBJ2-7; 9 bases align to TRBD1. There are 14 residues in the CDR3. The germline gives CDR1 MNHEY, CDR2 SVGEGT. Trimming at V came to 4 bases and at J to 5 bases, leaving 6 bases not matched to a gene. CDR3 DNA: TGTGCCAGCAGTTTCGGGACAGGGAAGAACGAGCAGTACTTC. Translating gives CASSFGTGKNEQYF.

This sequence joins TRBV6-1 and TRBJ2-5; D is possibly TRBD1 (5 bases). Germline V lookup: CDR1 MNHNS, CDR2 SASEGT. The V gene lost 2 bases and the J gene lost 3 bases, with 13 bases spanning the gap. This CDR3 contains 15 residues. As DNA, the CDR3 is TGTGCCAGCAGTGAATCTGGGGCAGGGAAAGAGACCCAGTACTTC. Protein sequence: CASSESGAGKETQYF.

The chain couples TRBV2 to TRBJ2-7, with D maybe TRBD2 (5 bases). The CDR3 is 13 residues long. Germline CDR1 and CDR2: SNHLY and FYNNEI. The germline V and J ends were trimmed by 4 bases and 0 bases, with 7 bases remaining between them. CDR3 sequence: CASSGRVSYEQYF. CDR3 nucleotides: TGTGCCAGCAGTGGGCGGGTCTCCTACGAGCAGTACTTC.

This clone was recorded a few times. The chain combines TRBV4-2 with TRBJ2-3; TRBD2 might be the D (6 bases). Trimming stripped 4 bases from V and 0 bases from J, with 17 bases between. Germline CDR1 LGHNA, CDR2 YNFKEQ. This CDR3 region has 17 residues. The CDR3 spells CASSRRLVIDSTDTQYF. The CDR3 DNA is TGTGCCAGCAGCCGCAGACTAGTCATTGACAGCACAGATACGCAGTATTTT.

The chain recombines TRBV18 with TRBJ1-1; TRBD1 is a possible D gene (5 bases). The V gene's germline CDR1 is KGHSH and CDR2 LQKENI. The CDR3 contains 15 residues. V gave up 5 bases and J gave up 2 bases, with 15 bases separating them. The CDR3 here is CASSMYGHPNTEAFF. In DNA, the CDR3 is TGTGCCAGCTCAATGTATGGACACCCCAACACTGAAGCTTTCTTT.

The chain combines TRBV19 with TRBJ1-4, with 7 bases that match TRBD1. V lost 1 base and J lost 0; bases outside the gene matches: 5. Germline V gene sequence: CDR1 LNHDA, CDR2 SQIVND (reference sequence). The CDR3 is 17 residues long. The CDR3 DNA reads as TGTGCCAGTAGTATAGGACAGGGAAATGCAACTAATGAAAAACTGTTTTTT. This encodes CASSIGQGNATNEKLFF.

This clone was recorded a few times. The chain carries TRBV6-5 and TRBJ2-2, with 7 bases lining up with TRBD2. V shed 2 bases, J shed 1 base, and the junction held 1 base outside the gene matches. Germline CDR1 MNHEY, CDR2 SVGAGI. There are 15 residues in the CDR3. For the CDR3, the DNA is TGTGCCAGCAGTTACGGGGGGGAGAACACCGGGGAGCTGTTTTTT. It specifies CASSYGGENTGELFF.

There are a few counts of this clone. The chain employs TRBV7-2 and TRBJ1-5; D gene uncertain. CDR1 and CDR2 from the germline V gene are SGHTA and FQGNSA. The CDR3 consists of 15 residues. V lost 4 bases to trimming and J lost 2 bases, with 12 bases between them. CDR3 region: CASSSWVGGNQPQHF. The CDR3, as DNA: TGTGCCAGCAGCTCTTGGGTAGGAGGCAATCAGCCCCAGCATTTT.

This rearrangement joins TRBV9 to TRBJ2-2; D may be TRBD1 (6 bases). This CDR3 has 13 residues. With 7 bases removed from V and 5 bases from J, the gap between germline ends came to 12 bases. Germline V gene data show CDR1 as SGDLS and CDR2 as YYNGEE. This chain's CDR3 is CASGSGETGELFF. The CDR3 DNA is TGTGCCAGCGGTTCAGGGGAAACCGGGGAGCTGTTTTTT.

This CDR3 is CASSPLGGTRSKLFF. In DNA form, the CDR3 reads TGTGCCAGCTCACCATTGGGGGGGACACGGTCGAAACTGTTTTTT. J is TRBJ1-4 and V is TRBV18; possibly TRBD1 for D (6 bases). The CDR3 consists of 15 residues. Germline-derived CDR1 and CDR2 are KGHSH and LQKENI. Trimming stripped 2 bases from V and 11 bases from J, with 18 bases between.

The chain joins TRBV18 to TRBJ1-4; 8 nucleotides align to TRBD1. The junction had 1 base not matched to a gene; V was cut back by 0 bases and J by 4 bases. CDR3 length: 15 amino acids. CDR1 and CDR2 (germline): KGHSH, LQKENI. The CDR3 loop reads CASSPPGQDNEKLFF. Written as DNA, the CDR3 is TGTGCCAGCTCACCACCGGGACAGGATAATGAAAAACTGTTTTTT. Combining the CDR3 with reference TRBV18 and TRBJ1-4 gives the whole variable domain NAGVMQNPRHLVRRRGQEARLRCSPMKGHSHVYWYRQLPEEGLKFMVYLQKENIIDESGMPKERFSAEFPKEGPSILRIQQVVRGDSAAYFCASSPPGQDNEKLFFGSGTQLSVL.